A selection of T cell receptor beta chains follows, all from one sample in a study of OX40 agonist ivuxolimab in advanced cancers. Assay used: immunoSEQ multiplex PCR; TCRdb lists only in-frame clones, some missing. This table has 95,000 to 150,000 clones, roughly 95% appearing once. The source material was CD4+ or CD8+ T cells sorted from blood, sampled in a trial of the OX40 agonist ivuxolimab. These receptors were taken from an adult with an advanced solid tumor such as melanoma, head and neck, liver or kidney cancer. CDR3s include the opening cysteine and the closing phenylalanine or tryptophan. The D gene is left open where the match is weak.

TRBJ1-4	-	TRBV7-2	CASSQNGRSEKLFF	TGTGCCAGCAGCCAAAACGGGCGTAGTGAAAAACTGTTTTTT
TRBJ2-1	-	TRBV6-6	CASRFPSGPHLNEQFF	TGTGCCAGCAGGTTCCCCTCGGGACCCCATTTGAATGAGCAGTTCTTC
TRBJ2-5	-	TRBV20-1	CSARKETQYF	TGCAGTGCTAGGAAAGAGACCCAGTACTTC
TRBJ2-5	TRBD2	TRBV7-2	CASSLDVGRGTQYF	TGTGCCAGCAGCTTAGATGTCGGGAGGGGGACCCAGTACTTC
TRBJ2-3	-	TRBV9	CASSVEGLTDTQYF	TGTGCCAGCAGCGTGGAGGGGCTCACAGATACGCAGTATTTT
TRBJ1-5	-	TRBV7-2	CASSFGGARNQPQHF	TGTGCCAGCAGCTTCGGGGGGGCTAGGAATCAGCCCCAGCATTTT
TRBJ1-5	-	TRBV6-6	CASSYSGRSNQPQHF	TGTGCCAGCAGTTACTCCGGCCGGAGCAATCAGCCCCAGCATTTT
TRBJ1-4	-	TRBV28	CASTHAMRTNEKLFF	TGTGCCAGCACCCACGCGATGCGGACTAATGAAAAACTGTTTTTT
TRBJ2-7	TRBD1	TRBV16	CASSHSGQGEAEQYF	TGTGCCAGCAGCCATTCGGGACAGGGGGAGGCGGAGCAGTACTTC
TRBJ2-7	-	TRBV29-1	CSVEVPLTYEQYF	TGCAGCGTTGAAGTACCCCTTACCTACGAGCAGTACTTC
TRBJ2-7	-	TRBV28	CASSFGDRSDEQYF	TGTGCCAGCAGTTTCGGGGACCGGTCCGACGAGCAGTACTTC
TRBJ2-1	TRBD2	TRBV14	CASSQANLAGIDEQFF	TGTGCCAGCAGCCAAGCCAATCTAGCGGGAATCGATGAGCAGTTCTTC
TRBJ2-3	TRBD1	TRBV7-9	CASSLWDREPDTQYF	TGTGCCAGCAGCTTATGGGACAGGGAGCCAGATACGCAGTATTTT
TRBJ1-5	TRBD1	TRBV18	CASSSRDGTGLNQPQHF	TGTGCCAGCTCATCCCGTGATGGGACAGGGCTCAATCAGCCCCAGCATTTT
TRBJ2-1	-	TRBV6-6	CASSYSDSYNEQFF	TGTGCCAGCAGTTACTCCGACAGTTACAATGAGCAGTTCTTC
TRBJ2-3	TRBD1	TRBV5-6	CASSFTTGQDTDTQYF	TGTGCCAGCAGTTTTACAACCGGACAGGACACAGATACGCAGTATTTT
TRBJ2-3	-	TRBV9	CASSLKDPSSTDTQYF	TGTGCCAGCAGCCTAAAGGACCCATCTAGCACAGATACGCAGTATTTT
TRBJ2-3	-	TRBV28	CASSRGRRDTQYF	TGTGCCAGCAGCCGGGGCCGGCGCGATACGCAGTATTTT
TRBJ2-5	-	TRBV25-1	CASSETEIQETQYF	TGTGCCAGCAGTGAAACAGAGATCCAAGAGACCCAGTACTTC
TRBJ2-2	-	TRBV19	CASSIGLGVPGELFF	TGTGCCAGTAGTATAGGACTAGGGGTTCCCGGGGAGCTGTTTTTT
TRBJ1-6	TRBD1	TRBV7-2	CASRLTGGYNSPLHF	TGTGCCAGCAGGCTTACAGGGGGCTATAATTCACCCCTCCACTTT
TRBJ1-2	TRBD1	TRBV18	CASSPLKDRANYGYTF	TGTGCCAGCTCACCCCTGAAGGACAGGGCTAACTATGGCTACACCTTC
TRBJ1-1	-	TRBV19	CASSHGTVNTEAFF	TGTGCCAGTAGTCATGGGACGGTGAACACTGAAGCTTTCTTT
TRBJ1-5	TRBD1	TRBV19	CASSSGQGGNQPQHF	TGTGCCAGTAGTTCCGGACAGGGGGGCAATCAGCCCCAGCATTTT
TRBJ2-2	-	TRBV5-1	CASSLHDRSNTGELFF	TGCGCCAGCAGCCTCCATGACAGGTCCAACACCGGGGAGCTGTTTTTT
TRBJ2-3	-	TRBV5-1	CASSGRGRTNADTQYF	TGCGCCAGCAGCGGGCGGGGGCGTACGAACGCAGATACGCAGTATTTT
TRBJ2-6	-	TRBV28	CASSTGSGANVLTF	TGTGCCAGTAGTACAGGGTCTGGGGCCAACGTCCTGACTTTC
TRBJ1-4	TRBD1	TRBV19	CASSRRDRVEKLFF	TGTGCCAGTAGTAGACGGGACAGGGTCGAAAAACTGTTTTTT
TRBJ2-3	-	TRBV5-6	CASSLVVTDTQYF	TGTGCCAGCAGCTTGGTTGTGACAGATACGCAGTATTTT
TRBJ1-4	TRBD1	TRBV28	CAGMDRGDEKLFF	TGTGCCGGAATGGACAGGGGAGATGAAAAACTGTTTTTT
TRBJ2-1	TRBD1	TRBV18	CASSPGGRGSYNEQFF	TGTGCCAGCTCCCCAGGGGGAAGAGGCTCCTACAATGAGCAGTTCTTC
TRBJ1-5	TRBD1	TRBV5-4	CASSLGGQGVGPQHF	TGTGCCAGCAGCTTGGGCGGACAGGGGGTAGGACCCCAGCATTTT
TRBJ1-1	-	TRBV6-4	CASPFMNTEAFF	TGTGCCAGCCCCTTCATGAACACTGAAGCTTTCTTT
TRBJ1-3	-	TRBV7-8	CASRKSPGTTSGNTIYF	TGTGCCAGCAGGAAATCTCCCGGGACAACCTCTGGAAACACCATATATTTT
TRBJ2-2	TRBD1	TRBV5-4	CASSAQGAEFYTGELFF	TGTGCCAGCAGCGCCCAGGGGGCCGAGTTTTACACCGGGGAGCTGTTTTTT